This T cell receptor (beta chain) originates from a study of T cell repertoires in cytomegalovirus infection. Via MiXCR, TCRdb re-called the reads, giving one row per CDR3 protein. Among 150,000 to 160,000 distinct CDR3 sequences listed, less than 25% were seen once. The table lists this clonotype with a few counts. The CDR3 has 13 amino acids. Germline CDR1 is SQVTM and CDR2 is ANQGSEA. The V end lost 4 bases, the J end lost 7 bases, and 13 bases lay between the germline ends. The TCR sequence derives from a human donor in good health (CMV status not recorded). Some clones in this sample may be carry-over from other donors' samples. The sequenced material came from PBMCs. This sequence joins TRBV29-1 and TRBJ1-4; D is unresolved. This CDR3 reads CSVAKEAGEKLFF. CDR3 coding DNA: TGCAGCGTTGCTAAAGAGGCTGGTGAAAAACTGTTTTTT.